The entry below gives a single TCR beta chain sequence along with its context. Other DNA sequences from this sample encode an identical CDR3 as well. This CDR3 has 12 amino acids. The germline CDR1 and CDR2 sequences are SEHNR and FQNEAQ (reference sequence). V lost 3 bases and J lost 1, with 3 bases in between. The data originate from a study of shared clonotypes between healthy human individuals. TCRdb keeps only in-frame clones here, not all; method: immunoSEQ multiplex PCR. The table has about 1 million clones, roughly 75% seen once. V is TRBV7-9 and J is TRBJ1-1; D gene unclear. Sequencing input: memory CD4+ T cells sorted from blood. Subset indicated: CD45RA-negative fraction. The TCR sequence derives from a man aged 18 to 35 in good health. CDR3 amino acids: CASSFPNTEAFF. CDR3 DNA sequence: TGTGCCAGCAGCTTCCCGAACACTGAAGCTTTCTTT.